These 22 T cell receptor beta chains share one sample of origin, sequenced in a study of tumor-infiltrating lymphocytes in glioblastoma multiforme. Multiple V-beta primers and a C-beta primer amplified TCRB from RNA. TCRdb redid the calling of the multiplex PCR reads with MiXCR, one entry per CDR3 protein. The data hold some 10,000 distinct CDR3 sequences, with around 64% observed a single time. Source material: brain tumor tissue. These receptors were obtained from a male donor with glioblastoma.

Remarks on this clonotype: One base away lies a much larger clone, so this may be a sequencing read error. The chain employs TRBV7-9 and TRBJ1-5; D possibly corresponds to TRBD1 (6 bases). V was cut by 5 bases and J by 7 bases, with 12 bases left in between. This CDR3 comprises 13 residues. CDR1 and CDR2 from the germline V gene are SEHNR and FQNEAQ (reference sequence). CDR3 in DNA: TGTGCCAGCAGCCAGGACAGCCAGCAGCCCCAGCATTTT. Protein product: CASSQDSQQPQHF.

Written as DNA, the CDR3 is TGTGCCAGCAGTGCTGGAGGGGGCACAGATACGCAGTATTTT. Protein product: CASSAGGGTDTQYF. The chain couples TRBV2 to TRBJ2-3; D might be TRBD2 (6 bases). This CDR3 is built from 14 residues. Trimming removed 4 bases at V and 1 base at J, with 9 bases between. Germline V CDR1 and CDR2: SNHLY, FYNNEI.

The genes are TRBV6-5 and TRBJ2-1; 8 positions match TRBD1. CDR1 and CDR2 from the germline V gene are MNHEY and SVGAGI. The CDR3 covers 14 residues. Trimming at V came to 5 bases and at J to 9 bases, leaving 9 bases not matched to a gene. DNA for the CDR3: TGTGCCAGCAGTCCATCTCAGGGGGCGGGTGAGCAGTTCTTC. Protein: CASSPSQGAGEQFF.

The chain couples TRBV10-3 to TRBJ2-3; D gene unclear. V was shortened by 0 bases and J by 15 bases, with 16 bases between the two germline ends. The length of the CDR3 is 13 residues. The germline V gene encodes CDR1 ENHRY and CDR2 SYGVKD. CDR3 bases: TGTGCCATCAGTGAGTCCTATGCAGATACGCGTTATTTT. It is translated as CAISESYADTRYF.

There are a few counts of this clonotype. A read error may account for a junction end that differs from germline. The V call is TRBV5-1, the J call TRBJ2-2, with 15 bases fitting TRBD2. Germline CDR1 reads SGHRS; CDR2 reads YFSETQ. The CDR3 length is 15 residues. The CDR3: CASSGTSGGSGELFF. As DNA, the CDR3 is TGCGCCAGCAGCGGGACTAGCGGGGGGTCCGGGGAGCTGTTTTTC.

The genes are TRBV11-3 and TRBJ2-1; the D gene is possibly TRBD1 (5 bases). V was shortened by 3 bases and J by 2 bases, with 11 bases between the two germline ends. The germline V gene has CDR1 SGHNT and CDR2 YENEEA. The CDR3 has 15 residues. This CDR3 reads CASSFPDITYNEQFF. The CDR3 bases are TGTGCCAGCAGCTTTCCGGACATTACCTACAATGAGCAGTTCTTC.

The gene calls are TRBV6-5 and TRBJ1-1; D unresolved. Germline loops: CDR1 MNHEY, CDR2 SVGAGI. Trimming pared 10 bases from V and 4 bases from J, leaving 10 bases between. The CDR3 contains 11 residues. The CDR3 nucleotides are TGTGCCACCAACGTAGGCACTGAAGCTTTCTTT. It is translated as CATNVGTEAFF.

Details on this clonotype: The junction departs from germline at one end; a sequencing error may be responsible. V is TRBV6-5 and J is TRBJ2-3, with 8 positions matching TRBD2. The CDR3 totals 15 residues. Germline CDR1 reads MNHEY; CDR2 reads SVGAGI. This CDR3 reads CDSSYDSGSTDTQYF. CDR3 sequence (DNA): TGTGACAGCAGTTACGACAGCGGGAGCACAGATACGCAATATTTT.

This chain connects TRBV7-2 to TRBJ1-4, with 11 bases identical to TRBD1. J was trimmed by 6 bases and V by 3 bases; bases with no gene match: 6. CDR3 size: 16 residues. CDR1 and CDR2 (germline): SGHTA, FQGNSA. The chain's CDR3 is CASSFVAGQGDEKLFF. Here the CDR3 DNA reads TGTGCCAGCAGCTTTGTCGCGGGACAGGGGGATGAAAAACTGTTTTTT.

The chain has TRBV10-3 and TRBJ2-6, with D unclear. The CDR3 runs to 12 residues. The V end lost 4 bases, the J end lost 4 bases, and 2 bases lay between the germline ends. From germline, CDR1 is ENHRY and CDR2 SYGVKD. The CDR3 loop reads CAISAGANVLTF. The CDR3 nucleotides read TGTGCCATCAGTGCCGGGGCCAACGTCCTGACTTTC.

A word on this clonotype: A clone one base away is much larger, so this may be a read error. This chain links TRBV20-1 with TRBJ2-1, with D uncertain. Germline V gene lookup returns CDR1 DFQATT and CDR2 SNEGSKA (reference sequence). This CDR3 comprises 14 residues. V lost 0 bases and J lost 0, with 6 bases in between. CDR3 DNA: TGCAGTGCTAGAGATTGGGTCTCCTACAATGAGCAGTTCTTC. Its translation is CSARDWVSYNEQFF.

This clonotype was seen just once. V usage is TRBV6-6 and J usage is TRBJ2-5; D may be TRBD2 (6 bases). CDR3 length: 15 amino acids. The V gene's germline CDR1 is MNHNY and CDR2 SVGAGI (reference sequence). V was cut by 6 bases and J by 5 bases, with 19 bases left in between. DNA for the CDR3: TGTGCCAGCAGCTACGTCTGGGACTTAAGGGAGACCCAGTACTTC. It encodes CASSYVWDLRETQYF.

This clonotype was recorded at least ten times. The chain combines TRBV7-3 with TRBJ2-3; weak D call: TRBD1 (6 bases). V lost 6 bases and J 3 bases, leaving 16 bases between the germline ends. This CDR3 is built from 15 residues. Germline V gene sequence: CDR1 SGHTA, CDR2 FQGTGA. The CDR3 nucleotides read TGTGCCAGCAGTCCTGGGAACAGGGAGACAGATACGCAGTATTTT. It yields the protein CASSPGNRETDTQYF.

Note on this clonotype: A single base separates this from a much larger clone, so it may be a read error. The rearrangement uses TRBV29-1 and TRBJ1-2; D unresolved. Germline values: CDR1 SQVTM, CDR2 ANQGSEA. V lost 1 base and J 9 bases, leaving 12 bases between the germline ends. This CDR3 has 12 amino acids. The CDR3 loop reads CSVEADWSCYTF. DNA of the CDR3: TGCAGCGTTGAAGCGGATTGGAGTTGCTACACCTTC.

DNA for the CDR3: TGCAGCGTTGTACTAGCGTCGGGGAATGAGCAGTTCTTC. It is translated as CSVVLASGNEQFF. This rearrangement joins TRBV29-1 to TRBJ2-1; 7 bases align to TRBD2. V lost 4 bases, J lost 7 bases, and 7 bases stayed unmatched. There are 13 residues in the CDR3. Germline V gives CDR1 SQVTM, CDR2 ANQGSEA.

The gene calls are TRBV7-6 and TRBJ2-5; D is ambiguous. This CDR3 region has 12 residues. The V gene lost 5 bases and the J gene lost 5 bases, with 9 bases spanning the gap. CDR1 and CDR2 (germline): SGHVS, FNYEAQ. This CDR3 is CASSPAGETQYF. The CDR3 nucleotides are TGTGCCAGCAGCCCGGCCGGGGAGACCCAGTACTTC.

Notes on this clonotype: The limits of the CDR3 on the DNA are not certain, so only TCRdb's listed CDR3 is given. This chain connects TRBV10-2 to TRBJ1-5. Counting both end residues, the CDR3 totals 14 amino acids. Germline V CDR1 and CDR2: WSHSY, SAAADI. The CDR3 spells CASSVAGGNQPQQF.

The DNA of the CDR3 is TGTGCCAGCAGCCTCTTCCAGGGAATCCGGGAGCTGTTTTTT. It yields the protein CASSLFQGIRELFF. The chain recombines TRBV7-9 with TRBJ2-2; D is perhaps TRBD1 (5 bases). Per the germline V gene, CDR1 is SEHNR and CDR2 is FQNEAQ (reference sequence). The CDR3 contains 14 residues. Trimming stripped 5 bases from V and 9 bases from J, with 16 bases between.

A word on this clonotype: A single base separates this from a much larger clone, so it may be a read error. The V gene is TRBV7-9, the J gene TRBJ2-1; D gene ambiguous. CDR3 length equals 14 residues. CDR1 and CDR2 (germline): SEHNR, FQNEAQ (reference sequence). The ends were cut back, 9 bases at V and 7 bases at J, with 19 bases in the middle. CDR3 DNA sequence: TGTGCCAGGAGCCCCCTACTGATGCCGAATGAGCAGTTCTTC. Protein: CARSPLLMPNEQFF.

Comment on this clonotype: Relative to the germline gene, one junction end is altered; a read error may explain this. The chain joins TRBV5-6 to TRBJ2-7; perhaps D is TRBD1 or TRBD2 (6 bases each). Germline lookup yields CDR1 SGHDT and CDR2 YYEEEE. CDR3 length: 14 residues. In DNA form, the CDR3 reads TGTGCCAGCAGTCAGTCGGGGGCTTCCTACGAGCAGCACTTC. Translated, it gives CASSQSGASYEQHF.

V and J are TRBV11-3 and TRBJ2-1; TRBD2 aligns across 9 bases. This CDR3 comprises 14 residues. Trimming cost V 2 bases and J 8 bases; bases outside gene matches: 4. The germline gives CDR1 SGHNT, CDR2 YENEEA. The DNA of the CDR3 is TGTGCCAGCAGCTTACTAGCGGGGTTATATGAGCAGTTCTTC. Protein: CASSLLAGLYEQFF.

At least ten counts were recorded for this clonotype. This may come from a read error, since a much larger clone is one base off. This chain joins TRBV20-1 and TRBJ2-7; 7 bases agree with TRBD2. Trimming at V came to 1 base and at J to 5 bases, leaving 11 bases not matched to a gene. The CDR3 sequence is 15 residues long. Per the germline V gene, CDR1 is DFQATT and CDR2 is SNEGSKA (reference sequence). The CDR3 bases are TGCAGTGCTAGAGGGATCGGGGGAGGGCCCCACGAGCAGTACTTC. This encodes CSARGIGGGPHEQYF.